This T cell receptor (beta chain) emerged from a study of regulatory T cells in long-lasting Graves disease. This clonotype appeared many times. Building of the TCR beta libraries involved iRepertoire HTBI primers and Arm-PCR of CDR3 regions. Using its own MiXCR run on the multiplex PCR reads, TCRdb lists one record per CDR3 protein. The table includes around 250,000 distinct CDR3 sequences, around 16% detected once. Time point indicated: newly diagnosed GD, antithyroid drugs for less than 3 months. Following extraction of RNA from PBMCs, that RNA was used to make the TCR library. CDR1 WNHNN and CDR2 SYGVQD come from the germline V gene (reference sequence). The V segment lost 10 bases and the J segment 7 bases; nucleotides outside the gene matches: 7. CDR3 length equals 12 residues.

Source: peripheral blood mononuclear cells (PBMCs), taken at new diagnosis, from a patient treated with antithyroid drugs. The TCR was taken from a female donor with Graves disease. The genes are TRBV10-1 and TRBJ2-1; 7 bases map to TRBD1. The CDR3 loop reads CATEGTANEQFF. In DNA form, the CDR3 reads TGCGCCACCGAAGGGACAGCTAATGAGCAGTTCTTC.